A single T cell receptor beta chain is shown here with its context. The germline V gene has CDR1 SGHTA and CDR2 FQGNSA. Unmatched junction bases numbered 3, after V lost 2 bases and J lost 6 bases. The length of the CDR3 is 15 residues. This entry belongs to a study of regulatory T cells in long-lasting Graves disease. Time point here: persistent/refractory GD, antithyroid drugs over 5 years with positive TRAb. Making the TCR library involved RNA that had been extracted from PBMCs. Patients met American Thyroid Association criteria for Graves' disease. The authors built TCR beta libraries using iRepertoire HTBI primers and Arm-PCR of CDR3 regions. TCRdb fed the multiplex PCR reads into MiXCR, producing one record per CDR3 protein. The sample has a few hundred thousand distinct CDR3 sequences, roughly 21% seen once; the top ten hold about 56%.

The rearrangement joins TRBV7-2 to TRBJ2-3, with 12 bases matching TRBD2. This specimen consisted of peripheral blood mononuclear cells (PBMCs), obtained when the disease was refractory, from a patient treated with antithyroid drugs. This TCR came from a female donor with Graves disease. The CDR3 protein is CASSLRTSGIDTQYF. The CDR3 bases are TGTGCCAGCAGCTTACGGACTAGCGGGATCGATACGCAGTATTTT.